This TCR beta chain was identified in a study of CD8 T cells in Susac syndrome (dated by TCRdb to between 2017 and 2020). Describing the broader study: The study used repertoire sequencing to test whether antigen drove CD8+ T cell activation and differentiation in Susac syndrome.

On this clonotype itself: Its antigen is currently not known. No much larger clone is present one base from it, and per-base qualities are unavailable.

RNA was extracted using the RNeasy kit, and about 0.45 to 1 microgram was reverse transcribed with random hexamers. TCR beta CDR3 regions were amplified with the immunoSEQ multiplex PCR assay covering 54 Vbeta and 13 Jbeta segments. PCR amplification bias was corrected by using a synthetic template baseline for primer optimization and computational correction. Regarding the original processing steps: Reads were annotated to V, D and J genes according to IMGT and were analyzed with immunoSEQ Analyzer, with only productive sequences retained. Clonality was computed as one minus Shannon entropy normalized by log2 of the number of productive unique sequences. For each patient and control, public and private clones were evaluated within the 100 most prevalent clones. Clones were defined as Susac-specific if absent from the healthy and MS cohorts, from around 1,000 published viral clones and from other ImmuneACCESS disease sequences. TCRdb reprocessed the public reads (quality trimming at Q25 with fastp, clone calling with MiXCR) and kept in-frame beta chains. Duplicate CDR3 protein sequences are folded into a single record with the most common DNA and genes. TCRdb, not the authors, supplied the V and J calls. For this sample there are more than 250,000 distinct CDR3 sequences; about 90% appear just once. Together, the top ten hold 0.065% of the sample.

Peripheral blood CD8+ and CD4+ T cells from healthy donors, Susac syndrome patients and multiple sclerosis patients were profiled by high-throughput TCR beta sequencing. The multiple sclerosis controls were treatment-naive patients whose relapsing-remitting disease, either stable or active, fulfilled the revised McDonald criteria. CD8+ TEMRA cells were enriched by FACS, while bulk CD8+ and CD4+ T cells were purified by magnetic negative isolation. Blood was drawn into EDTA tubes, processed within 24 hours, and PBMCs were isolated by density gradient centrifugation. PBMCs destined for TCR sequencing were cryopreserved in liquid nitrogen and later thawed in a 37 °C water bath. Purity of sorted or isolated CD4+, CD8+ and CD8+ TEMRA cells was at least 90%. From cysteine to phenylalanine, the CDR3 is 12 amino acids long. Kept here is only the CDR3 DNA, which spans 36 bases and is read in frame from base 1. The CDR1 and CDR2 encoded by the germline V gene are SNHLY and FYNNEI. V is shortened by 9 bases, J by 4 bases, and the region joining them spans 13 bases.

Summary of the overall study and its limitations: The study acknowledged that relatively few individuals were included in the TCR sequencing and HLA analysis.

The chain is assembled from TRBV2 and TRBJ2-7, and TRBD1 may be the D gene, going by 6 matching bases. This TCR derives from a human donor with multiple sclerosis. The specimen sequenced was CD4+ T cells from PBMCs. This receptor has the CDR3 CASRGTSYEQYF. The sequence in DNA is TGTGCCAGTAGAGGGACATCGTACGAGCAGTACTTC.